These T cell receptor beta chains were read from a single sample in a study of breast tumors, draining lymph nodes, adjacent tissues. Each CDR3 protein is one row after TCRdb ran MiXCR on the multiplex PCR reads. The sample records approximately 22,000 distinct CDR3 sequences, 45% to 60% being singletons. The sample consisted of breast tumor tissue. These receptors originate from a female donor with breast cancer. Some clones in this sample may be carry-over from other donors' samples. CDR3s include the opening cysteine and the closing phenylalanine or tryptophan. The D gene is left open where the match is weak. Clone size is stated in some rows and not others, as once, few, many or a class when expanded.

v_call	d_call	clone_size	j_call	cdr3_nt	cdr3_aa
TRBV30	TRBD2	.	TRBJ2-7	TGTGCCTGGAGCGATGCTAGCGGAAGCTACGAGCAGTACTTC	CAWSDASGSYEQYF
TRBV29-1	TRBD2	.	TRBJ2-3	TGCAGCGCCCCCGGGGTAGCGGGAGTTCGGTATTTT	CSAPGVAGVRYF
TRBV24-1	TRBD1	.	TRBJ1-2	TGTGCCAGCAGTTCCACCGGGACAGTGGATGGCTACACCTTC	CASSSTGTVDGYTF
TRBV9	.	.	TRBJ2-2	TGTGCCAGCAGCGTATCCTCCGGGGAGCTGTTTTTT	CASSVSSGELFF
TRBV20-1	.	many	TRBJ1-1	TGCAGTGCTAGAAACAGGGTGGGGACTGAAGCTTTCTTT	CSARNRVGTEAFF
TRBV27	.	many	TRBJ2-6	TGTGCCAGCAGTTTAGGAAGGGCTGGGGCCAACGTCCTGACTTTC	CASSLGRAGANVLTF
TRBV5-1	.	medium-sized	TRBJ1-2	TGCGCCAGCAGCTTGGGACAATCTTCCTATGGCTACACCTTC	CASSLGQSSYGYTF
TRBV10-3	TRBD1	.	TRBJ2-2	TGTGCCATCAGCCCGACAGGGTCCGGGGAGCTGTTTTTT	CAISPTGSGELFF
TRBV2	.	many	TRBJ2-1	TGTGCCAGTACAGCGTCTGGGGGTTTCTACAATGAGCAGTTCTTC	CASTASGGFYNEQFF
TRBV7-2	.	.	TRBJ1-6	TGTGCCAGCAGCTTATCTGGGGATTCACCCCTCCACTTT	CASSLSGDSPLHF
TRBV19	.	few	TRBJ2-2	TGTGCCAGTACCCGGAGCAGTGGATTGGCCGGGGAGCTGTTTTTT	CASTRSSGLAGELFF
TRBV4-3	TRBD1	medium-sized	TRBJ1-2	TGCGCCAGCAGCCAATTCGGGACAGGGGGCACTGGCTACACCTTC	CASSQFGTGGTGYTF
TRBV6-1	.	many	TRBJ2-1	TGTGCCAGCAGTCAGGGGGACGGGAGCTCCTACAATGAGCAGTTCTTC	CASSQGDGSSYNEQFF
TRBV19	.	medium-sized	TRBJ1-3	TGTGCCAGTGGACGGATTCTCACTGGAAACACCATATATTTT	CASGRILTGNTIYF
TRBV2	TRBD1	.	TRBJ2-7	TGTGCCAGCAGTGAAACCGCGACAGGGGTGGTTCCTTACGAGCAGTACTTC	CASSETATGVVPYEQYF
TRBV29-1	.	.	TRBJ2-3	TGCAGCGTAGCCAGGGGTAGGTCGGATACGCAGTATTTT	CSVARGRSDTQYF
TRBV7-9	TRBD1	.	TRBJ2-1	TGTGCCAGCAGCCTACAGGGGAGCTCCTACAATGAGCAGTTCTTC	CASSLQGSSYNEQFF
TRBV6-2/TRBV6-3	.	many	TRBJ1-5	TGTGCCAGCAGTCTTGGGGGTTTTGGCAATCAGCCCCAGCATTTT	CASSLGGFGNQPQHF
TRBV7-9	.	.	TRBJ2-2	TGTGCCACTCGAACCCCGAACACCGGGGAGCTGTTTTTT	CATRTPNTGELFF
TRBV5-6	.	.	TRBJ2-3	TGTGCCAGCAGCTTTCCGGGGGGCAGGACAGATACGCAGTATTTT	CASSFPGGRTDTQYF
TRBV6-5	TRBD1	medium-sized	TRBJ1-6	TGTGCCAGCAGATCCAACAGGGGAAATTCACCCCTCCACTTT	CASRSNRGNSPLHF
TRBV5-1	TRBD2	.	TRBJ2-7	TGCGCCAGCAGCTTAGCGGGGGAGGCCTACGAGCAGTACTTC	CASSLAGEAYEQYF
TRBV19	.	.	TRBJ1-5	TGTGCCAGTAGACCCAGGACAGATAGCAATAAGCCCCAGCATTTT	CASRPRTDSNKPQHF
TRBV7-9	.	.	TRBJ2-2	TGTGCCAGCAGCCCCGGACTCGCGAACACCGGGGAGCTGTTTTTT	CASSPGLANTGELFF
TRBV19	TRBD1	.	TRBJ2-2	TGTGCCAGTAGTGAGGACAGGTTCACCGGGGAGCTGTTTTTT	CASSEDRFTGELFF
TRBV9	.	few	TRBJ2-7	TGTGCCAGCAGCGTAGGGGTTAGCGGCTCCTACGAGCAGTACTTC	CASSVGVSGSYEQYF
TRBV4-1	.	.	TRBJ1-6	TGCGCCAGCAGCCAAGATCCGGCAGGGGTGAGTTCACCCCTCCACTTT	CASSQDPAGVSSPLHF
TRBV20-1	.	.	TRBJ2-7	TGCAGTGCTAGACCCCCGGGGACTTACGAGCAGTACTTC	CSARPPGTYEQYF
TRBV13	.	once	TRBJ1-2	TGTGCCAGCAGCTTTGGCTTCAGGGATGGCTACACCTTC	CASSFGFRDGYTF
TRBV5-1	.	.	TRBJ1-6	TGCGCCAGCAGCCTCGTGAGGGGGGACACCGGGGATGGTTCACCCCTCCACTTT	CASSLVRGDTGDGSPLHF
TRBV4-3	.	few	TRBJ1-1	TGCGCCAGCAGCCAAAAGGGGAGCGGGGCCACTGAAGCTTTCTTT	CASSQKGSGATEAFF
TRBV9	.	.	TRBJ1-2	TGTGCCAGCAGCGTAGTGGCAGGGGCTAGCTCTAACTATGGCTACACCTTC	CASSVVAGASSNYGYTF
TRBV20-1	TRBD1	.	TRBJ1-2	TGCAGTGCTAGGGGACAGGGCTTTAACTATGGCTACACCTTC	CSARGQGFNYGYTF
TRBV7-2	.	.	TRBJ2-7	TGTGCCAGCAGCTTGGACGGGGGGCACGAGCAGTACTTC	CASSLDGGHEQYF